The present TCR beta chain was sequenced within a study of cytomegalovirus exposure and HLA in healthy donors. Study observations and caveats: The authors assumed roughly uniform sequencing depth across donors for presence/absence analyses. A later analysis linked a missense DCLRE1C variant to TCR beta V- and J-gene trimming. A later analysis showed TCR association rates differing by HLA locus, peaking at DRB1 and lowest at HLA-C.

Per germline, CDR1 SGHAT and CDR2 FQNNGV. This CDR3 is 15 amino acids long. V was cut by 3 bases and J by 5 bases, with 13 bases left in between. Amplification used 60 Vbeta primers and 13 Jbeta primers. As handled by the study authors: An analysis that came later counted 70 million to 100 million unique TCR beta chains, 9 million to 12 million shared. Here immunoSEQ multiplex PCR was the method, and the copy in TCRdb shows in-frame clones only, minus some. That table is the source of V, J and clone size, and D and trimming were worked out from the DNA. The profile shows fewer than 100,000 clones, 65% to 80% of them singletons. Comment on this clone: What it recognizes is unknown.

Sequenced sample: PBMCs. The chain joins TRBV11-2 to TRBJ1-4; a possible D gene is TRBD1 (5 bases). The TCR comes from a man aged 55 to 70 in good health and CMV-seropositive. The CDR3 protein is CASSFLTALNEKLFF. The DNA for the CDR3 is TGTGCCAGCAGCTTTCTGACAGCTTTGAATGAAAAACTGTTTTTT.